Listed below are T cell receptor beta chains from one sample, sequenced in a study of T cell repertoires in cytomegalovirus infection. Antigen specificity for these receptors is unknown. TCRdb used MiXCR to reprocess the reads, holding one entry per CDR3 protein. This sample has hundreds of thousands of distinct CDR3 sequences, with 30% to 35% found just once. The sample was cultured PBMCs, taken from culture after CMV antigen stimulation. These receptors all come from a human donor in good health (CMV status not recorded). Some clones in this sample may be carry-over from other donors' samples. Both conserved end residues are part of each CDR3. The order of the fields is clone size, CDR3 length, J gene, D gene, V gene, CDR3 DNA, CDR3 protein. The D gene is left open where the match is weak. Rows give clone size only sometimes, using once, few, many, or a class for an expanded clone.

- 12 TRBJ2-7 - TRBV7-6 TGTGCCAGCAGCTTAGGACTGACCGAGCAGTACTTC CASSLGLTEQYF
- 12 TRBJ1-1 - TRBV12-3/TRBV12-4 TGTGCCAGCAACACCGGACAACATGAAGCTTTCTTT CASNTGQHEAFF
few 14 TRBJ1-4 - TRBV7-6 TGTGCCAGCAGCTTGGCCTCAACTAATGAAAAACTGTTTTTT CASSLASTNEKLFF
- 15 TRBJ1-2 - TRBV7-2 TGTGCCAGCAGCTTAGAACCGGGACAAGTCTATGGCTACACCTTC CASSLEPGQVYGYTF
- 14 TRBJ2-3 - TRBV20-1 TGCAGTGCTAGAGATGGGCGGTCCACAGATACGCAGTATTTT CSARDGRSTDTQYF
- 11 TRBJ2-5 - TRBV29-1 TGCAGCGTTCACAGGGTAGAGACCCAGTACTTC CSVHRVETQYF
few 19 TRBJ1-3 TRBD1 TRBV6-2/TRBV6-3 TGTGCCAGCAGTTACTCCACCCCCGGGACAGGGGACTCTGGAAACACCATATATTTT CASSYSTPGTGDSGNTIYF
few 15 TRBJ1-1 - TRBV7-9 TGTGCCAGCAGCTTAACAGGGTTCCCCAACACTGAAGCTTTCTTT CASSLTGFPNTEAFF
- 15 TRBJ1-6 TRBD1 TRBV19 TGTGCCACCACCGCAGACAGGGAGACGAGATCACCCCTCCACTTT CATTADRETRSPLHF
- 16 TRBJ2-5 - TRBV18 TGTGCCAGCTCACCACCGGCGCCAGTTCCTCCGGAGACCCAGTACTTC CASSPPAPVPPETQYF
many 14 TRBJ2-2 - TRBV7-9 TGTGCCAGCAGCTTGACGGCTGACACCGGGGAGCTGTTTTTT CASSLTADTGELFF
- 15 TRBJ2-7 - TRBV7-2 TGTGCCAGCAGCGCCTACCAGGACACATCCTACGAGCAGTACTTC CASSAYQDTSYEQYF
- 13 TRBJ1-5 - TRBV19 TGTGCCAGTAGTATAGATCGAGGTGGTACCCAGCATTTT CASSIDRGGTQHF
- 18 TRBJ2-1 - TRBV7-9 TGTGCCAGCAGCTTATACGGGGTTACGCGCGCTCTGGGCAATGAGCAGTTCTTC CASSLYGVTRALGNEQFF
- 16 TRBJ2-7 TRBD1 TRBV27 TGTGCCAGCAGTCCTCACCCCCCGGGACAGGGCTACGAGCAGTACTTC CASSPHPPGQGYEQYF
- 13 TRBJ2-5 - TRBV19 TGTGCCAGTAGTATTTCGCGAGAAGAGACCCAGTACTTC CASSISREETQYF
few 16 TRBJ2-3 TRBD2 TRBV11-2 TGTGCCAGCAGCTTGGGACTAGCGGGGAGGGCAAATACGCAGTATTTT CASSLGLAGRANTQYF
few 15 TRBJ2-3 - TRBV11-2 TGTGCCAGCAGCTTAGGGAATAGCGACACAGATACGCAGTATTTT CASSLGNSDTDTQYF
- 14 TRBJ2-5 - TRBV6-1 TGTGCCAGCAATCTACAGGCCCCTGGAGAGACCCAGTACTTC CASNLQAPGETQYF
- 15 TRBJ2-2 - TRBV19 TGTGCCAGTACCATGGGCGATGCGAACACCGGGGAGCTGGTTTTT CASTMGDANTGELVF
- 15 TRBJ2-5 TRBD1 TRBV7-2 TGTGCCAGCAGCTTATACCGCAGGGGGCAAGAGACCCAGTACTTC CASSLYRRGQETQYF
many 14 TRBJ2-3 - TRBV7-2 TGTGCCAGCAGCTTACAACAGACCACAGATACGCAGTATTTT CASSLQQTTDTQYF
- 9 TRBJ1-1 - TRBV7-6 TGTGCCAGCAGCCGTCCAGCTTTCTTT CASSRPAFF
- 15 TRBJ1-5 - TRBV27 TGTGCCAGCAGCGTCAACAGGGTGGGCAATCAGCCCCAGCATTTT CASSVNRVGNQPQHF
- 13 TRBJ2-1 TRBD1 TRBV19 TGTGCCAGTAGTATTAAGGGGGCCTATGAGCAGTTCTTC CASSIKGAYEQFF
- 13 TRBJ1-2 - TRBV5-4 TGTGCCAGCACCCTAATCGGGCAACATGGCTACACCTTC CASTLIGQHGYTF
many 15 TRBJ2-5 TRBD1 TRBV6-2/TRBV6-3 TGTGCCAGCAGTTCCGGGACAGGAAACCAAGAGACCCAGTACTTC CASSSGTGNQETQYF
few 14 TRBJ2-3 - TRBV12-3/TRBV12-4 TGTGCCAGCAGTTTATGGCAGCGCACAGATACGCAGTATTTT CASSLWQRTDTQYF
- 14 TRBJ1-5 - TRBV4-1 TGCGCCAGCAGCCGTACACCCGTGGATCAGCCCCAGCATTTT CASSRTPVDQPQHF
once 18 TRBJ2-6 - TRBV12-3/TRBV12-4 TGTGCCAGCAGTTTTCGGGAAGGGCTGACCTCTGGGGCCAACGTCCTGACTTTC CASSFREGLTSGANVLTF
- 15 TRBJ2-1 - TRBV6-5 TGTGCCAGCAGTTACTCGATCGTAGCAGCCGGTGAGCAGTTCTTC CASSYSIVAAGEQFF
- 15 TRBJ2-1 TRBD1 TRBV12-5 TGTGCTAGTGGTCCTCCGGGACAGGGTGGGAATGAGCAGTTCTTC CASGPPGQGGNEQFF
once 15 TRBJ1-5 TRBD1 TRBV6-6 TGTGCCAGCAGTTACCGGGACAGCGGCAATCAGCCCCAGCATTTT CASSYRDSGNQPQHF
many 13 TRBJ1-6 - TRBV7-2 TGTGCCAGCAGCCCCCTTGGGGCTTCACCCCTCCACTTT CASSPLGASPLHF
many 12 TRBJ2-4 - TRBV12-3/TRBV12-4 TGTGCCAGCAGTTTCTCCGGGAACATTCAGTACTTC CASSFSGNIQYF
- 16 TRBJ1-5 - TRBV4-1 TGCGCCAGCAGCCAAGAAGCCATTGTGAGCAATCAGCCCCAGCATTTT CASSQEAIVSNQPQHF
- 16 TRBJ1-6 TRBD1 TRBV3-1 TGTGCCAGCAGCCACCTCGGGACAGGGAGGGGATCACCCCTCCACTTT CASSHLGTGRGSPLHF
- 14 TRBJ2-7 - TRBV5-4 TGTGCCAGCAGCTTGGTCCCAGGACGGCACGAGCAGTACTTC CASSLVPGRHEQYF
few 15 TRBJ1-5 - TRBV23-1 TGCGCCAGCAGTCAATCGAGGACAAAAAATCAGCCCCAGCATTTT CASSQSRTKNQPQHF
many 13 TRBJ2-7 - TRBV6-1 TGTGCCAGCCTCGGTCAGGCCTCCTACGAGCAGTACTTC CASLGQASYEQYF
few 13 TRBJ2-7 - TRBV27 TGTGCCAGCAGTAGGGACGGCCTCTACGAGCAGTACTTC CASSRDGLYEQYF
few 16 TRBJ1-2 - TRBV2 TGTGCCAGCAGTGGAGGTTGGGGCAGGGATAACTATGGCTACACCTTC CASSGGWGRDNYGYTF
few 15 TRBJ2-7 - TRBV7-9 TGTGCCAGCAGCTTTTACCGGGACGGTTCCTACGAGCAGTACTTC CASSFYRDGSYEQYF
- 12 TRBJ2-5 - TRBV5-1 TGCGCCAGCAGCGTCGCACAAGAGACCCAGTACTTC CASSVAQETQYF
- 14 TRBJ1-2 - TRBV7-9 TGTGCCAGCAGCTTGGAGGGAGGGCCTTATGGCTACACCTTC CASSLEGGPYGYTF
few 14 TRBJ2-1 - TRBV6-1 TGTGCCAGCGCAAGGGGTATCTCCTACAATGAGCAGTTCTTC CASARGISYNEQFF
many 15 TRBJ1-1 TRBD1 TRBV7-8 TGTGCCAGCAGCTTAGTGGCCAGGGGGCAGTCTGAAGCTTTCTTT CASSLVARGQSEAFF
- 14 TRBJ2-1 - TRBV7-2 TGTGCCAGCAGCTCGGACTGGGGGAGCAATGAGCAGTTCTTC CASSSDWGSNEQFF